The rows below give T cell receptor beta chains drawn from one sample of a study of OX40 agonist ivuxolimab in advanced cancers. Here immunoSEQ multiplex PCR was the method, and the copy in TCRdb shows in-frame clones only, minus some. In the table there are approximately 70,000 clones, 75% to 90% of which are singletons. Here the sequenced sample was CD4+ or CD8+ T cells sorted from blood, taken in a trial of the OX40 agonist ivuxolimab. All receptors derive from an adult with an advanced solid tumor such as melanoma, head and neck, liver or kidney cancer. Each CDR3 is given with its conserved first and last residue. A D gene is named only where the DNA matches it firmly. Only some rows state a clone size, as once, few, many or a class for expanded clones.

TRBD2	-	TRBV6-5	TRBJ2-5	CASRPPGGVETQYF	TGTGCCAGCAGACCCCCGGGGGGGGTAGAGACCCAGTACTTC
TRBD1	-	TRBV28	TRBJ1-4	CASSSGTGADKLFF	TGTGCCAGCAGTTCCGGGACAGGAGCGGATAAACTGTTTTTT
TRBD1	-	TRBV6-5	TRBJ2-7	CASSKRDRGSYEQYF	TGTGCCAGCAGCAAAAGGGACAGGGGGAGTTACGAGCAGTACTTC
-	-	TRBV7-6	TRBJ1-5	CASSLDGSNQPQHF	TGTGCCAGCAGCTTAGATGGGTCCAATCAGCCCCAGCATTTT
TRBD1	-	TRBV29-1	TRBJ2-1	CSVGPGQGRGNEQFF	TGCAGCGTTGGACCGGGACAGGGGAGGGGCAATGAGCAGTTCTTC
TRBD1	-	TRBV27	TRBJ2-1	CASNYFGTGNGDEQFF	TGTGCCAGCAATTATTTTGGGACAGGGAATGGGGATGAGCAGTTCTTC
TRBD2	few	TRBV11-3	TRBJ2-3	CASNSGGQDTQYF	TGTGCCAGTAATAGCGGGGGGCAAGATACGCAGTATTTT
-	-	TRBV10-1	TRBJ1-4	CASNEKLFF	TGCGCCAGCAACGAAAAACTGTTTTTT
-	-	TRBV5-8	TRBJ2-5	CASSLGRVTQETQYF	TGTGCCAGCAGCTTGGGGCGGGTAACCCAAGAGACCCAGTACTTC
-	-	TRBV6-5	TRBJ2-1	CASSRTTQSYNEQFF	TGTGCCAGCAGCCGGACTACGCAATCCTACAATGAGCAGTTCTTC
TRBD2	few	TRBV10-2	TRBJ2-3	CASSRTSGGTDTQYF	TGCGCCAGCAGTCGGACTAGCGGGGGCACAGATACGCAGTATTTT
-	-	TRBV5-1	TRBJ1-2	CASSLGDYGYTF	TGCGCCAGCAGCTTGGGTGATTATGGCTACACCTTC
TRBD2	-	TRBV5-4	TRBJ2-3	CASSRGEYTQYF	TGTGCCAGCAGCCGGGGGGAATATACGCAGTATTTT
-	-	TRBV2	TRBJ1-4	CASMATTNEKLFF	TGTGCCAGCATGGCCACAACTAATGAAAAACTGTTTTTT
TRBD2	-	TRBV9	TRBJ2-3	CASSEVRGGTDTQYF	TGTGCCAGCAGCGAGGTGCGGGGGGGCACAGATACGCAGTATTTT
-	-	TRBV28	TRBJ2-1	CASKLGTVHPNNEQFF	TGTGCCAGCAAGTTAGGTACAGTCCACCCAAACAATGAGCAGTTCTTC
TRBD1	-	TRBV19	TRBJ1-5	CASRQRGTGDLYSNQPQHF	TGTGCCAGTAGACAAAGGGGGACAGGGGACCTTTATAGCAATCAGCCCCAGCATTTT
-	-	TRBV19	TRBJ2-1	CASSKGLSGGASNEQFF	TGTGCCAGTAGTAAGGGTTTATCGGGGGGCGCATCGAATGAGCAGTTCTTC
-	few	TRBV11-2	TRBJ2-7	CASSHYQQYF	TGTGCCAGCAGCCACTACCAGCAGTACTTC
-	-	TRBV7-2	TRBJ1-1	CASSPPGGRYTEAFF	TGTGCCAGCAGCCCCCCCGGGGGGAGGTACACTGAAGCTTTCTTT
TRBD2	once	TRBV9	TRBJ2-3	CASSTRLAGTDTQYF	TGTGCCAGCAGCACCCGACTAGCGGGCACAGATACGCAGTATTTT
TRBD1	-	TRBV27	TRBJ1-2	CASSFISRAGGGYGYTF	TGTGCCAGCAGTTTTATATCCCGGGCAGGGGGAGGCTATGGCTACACCTTC
TRBD1	-	TRBV5-6	TRBJ1-2	CASSLDRDRDRYGYTF	TGTGCCAGCAGCTTGGATCGGGACAGGGACCGGTATGGCTACACCTTC
TRBD1	-	TRBV14	TRBJ1-2	CASSFGQAFYGYTF	TGTGCCAGCAGCTTCGGACAGGCATTCTATGGCTACACCTTC
-	-	TRBV10-3	TRBJ2-1	CAISESVSYNEQFF	TGTGCCATCAGTGAGTCGGTCAGTTACAATGAGCAGTTCTTC
-	-	TRBV5-1	TRBJ2-2	CASRGQANTGELFF	TGCGCCAGCAGAGGACAAGCGAACACCGGGGAGCTGTTTTTT
-	-	TRBV19	TRBJ2-5	CASGTGTKGQETQYF	TGTGCCAGTGGGACCGGGACCAAAGGACAAGAGACCCAGTACTTC